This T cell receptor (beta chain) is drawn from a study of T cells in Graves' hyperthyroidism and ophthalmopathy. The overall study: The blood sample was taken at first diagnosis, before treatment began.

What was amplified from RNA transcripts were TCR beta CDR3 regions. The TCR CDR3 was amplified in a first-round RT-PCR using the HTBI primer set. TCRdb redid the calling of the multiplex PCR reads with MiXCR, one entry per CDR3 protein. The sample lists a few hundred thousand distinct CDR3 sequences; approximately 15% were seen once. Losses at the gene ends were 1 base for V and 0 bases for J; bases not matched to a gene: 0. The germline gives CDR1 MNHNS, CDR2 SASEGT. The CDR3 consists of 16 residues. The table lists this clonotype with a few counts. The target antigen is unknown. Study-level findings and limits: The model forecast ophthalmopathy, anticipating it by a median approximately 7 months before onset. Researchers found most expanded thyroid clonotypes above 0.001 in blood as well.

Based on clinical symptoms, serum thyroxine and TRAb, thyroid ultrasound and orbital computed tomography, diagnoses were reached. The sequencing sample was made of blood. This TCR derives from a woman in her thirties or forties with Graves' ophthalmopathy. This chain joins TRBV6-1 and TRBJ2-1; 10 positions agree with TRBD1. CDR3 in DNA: TGTGCCAGCAGTGAAGGGGACAGGGGCTCCTACAATGAGCAGTTCTTC. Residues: CASSEGDRGSYNEQFF.